This T cell receptor beta chain came from a study of early T cells in non-severe SARS-CoV-2 infection. The overall study: The study sequenced bulk RNA from unsorted whole blood, with chains unpaired.

Unique molecular identifiers (one per individual cDNA molecule) were attached. TCRdb reprocessed the 5' RACE reads via MiXCR and lists one record per CDR3 protein. This table holds about 52,000 distinct CDR3 sequences, 8% to 9% found once. This clonotype was seen a handful of times. The trim removed 7 bases at V and 9 bases at J, leaving 8 bases unmatched. The CDR3 contains 11 residues. Germline V gives CDR1 SQVTM, CDR2 ANQGSEA. The TCR originated in an adult who was a healthcare worker with PCR-confirmed SARS-CoV-2 infection or an uninfected control (not recorded which). Specimen: whole blood. This rearrangement joins TRBV29-1 to TRBJ2-7; 8 nucleotides line up with TRBD1. CDR3 nucleotides: TGCAGCGCACTTCAGGGGGCTGTGCAGTACTTC. Protein product: CSALQGAVQYF.